This record covers a single T cell receptor (beta chain). Its antigen is not known. These data are taken from a study of CD8+CD57+ T cells in acquired aplastic anemia. Study-wide background: Mean DNA quantity obtained from sorted CD4+ and CD8+ cells was 3 to 3.5 ug.

Study-level findings and limits: CD8+ Simpson's diversity did not differ significantly between patients and controls. Patients and controls shared twenty-nine CD8+ CDR3 sequences, highly expressed in patients.

Whoever was chosen for sequencing had shown CD8+CD57+ cell expansion by flow cytometry. Blood came from patients not yet given any therapy. The template used for profiling TCR beta VDJ and CDR3 was genomic DNA. In TCRdb, the reads were re-called with MiXCR into one record per CDR3 protein. The sample carries 450,000 to 600,000 distinct CDR3 sequences, about a third recorded once. Germline assignment: CDR1 DFQATT and CDR2 SNEGSKA (reference sequence). J lost 3 bases, V lost 6 bases, and 7 bases had no gene match. The CDR3 sequence is 15 residues long. The chain links TRBV20-1 to TRBJ2-5; TRBD2 matches at 13 bases. This clonotype was sampled from a human donor with aplastic anemia. Sequenced sample: sorted CD4+, CD8+, or CD8+CD57+ T cells (not recorded which) from PBMCs. The CDR3 DNA sequence: TGCAGTGCCGCGGGACTAGCGGGAACAGAAGAGACCCAGTACTTC. Amino acids: CSAAGLAGTEETQYF.